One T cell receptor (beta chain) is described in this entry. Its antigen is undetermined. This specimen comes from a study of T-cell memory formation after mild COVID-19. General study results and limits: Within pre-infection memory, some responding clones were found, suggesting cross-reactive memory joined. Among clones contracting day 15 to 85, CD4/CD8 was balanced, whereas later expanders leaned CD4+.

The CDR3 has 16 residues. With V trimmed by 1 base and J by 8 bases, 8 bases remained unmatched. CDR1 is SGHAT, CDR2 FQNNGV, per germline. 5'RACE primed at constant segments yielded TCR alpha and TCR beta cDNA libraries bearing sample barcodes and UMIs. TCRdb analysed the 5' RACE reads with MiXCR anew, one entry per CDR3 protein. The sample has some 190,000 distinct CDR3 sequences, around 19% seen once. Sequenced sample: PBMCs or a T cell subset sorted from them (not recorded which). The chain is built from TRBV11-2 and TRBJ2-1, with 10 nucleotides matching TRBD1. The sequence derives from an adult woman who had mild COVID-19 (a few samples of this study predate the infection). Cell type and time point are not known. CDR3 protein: CASSLGGQGVLDEQFF. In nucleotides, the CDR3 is TGTGCCAGCAGCTTAGGAGGACAGGGGGTTTTGGATGAGCAGTTCTTC.